These T cell receptor beta chains were read from a single sample in a study of shared clonotypes between healthy human individuals. Generated by immunoSEQ multiplex PCR, the TCRdb table keeps only in-frame clones and is missing some. Altogether about 590,000 clones are present, just under 97% being singletons, with the ten largest covering 0.09% to 0.13%. The sequenced sample consisted of naive CD8+ T cells sorted from blood. These receptor sequences come from a woman in her twenties or thirties in good health. Each CDR3 is given with its conserved first and last residue. The D gene is left open where the match is weak. The listing skips clone size in some rows; elsewhere it reads once, few, many or a size class.

D | J | V | size | DNA | CDR3
TRBD1 | TRBJ2-7 | TRBV5-6 | . | TGTGCCAGCAGCACGGGACAGCCAGCGCCTACCTACGAGCAGTACTTC | CASSTGQPAPTYEQYF
TRBD1 | TRBJ2-7 | TRBV5-4 | . | TGTGCCAGCAGCGGCCGACAGGGTCCTATGAACGAGCAGTACTTC | CASSGRQGPMNEQYF
. | TRBJ1-5 | TRBV27 | . | TGTGCCAGCAGCCCTATGGGGGCTCGGCAGCCCCAGCATTTT | CASSPMGARQPQHF
. | TRBJ2-1 | TRBV5-4 | once | TGTGCCAGTTCAACCTACAATGAGCAGTTCTTC | CASSTYNEQFF
. | TRBJ2-2 | TRBV19 | . | TGTGCCAGTAAGAACAGGGAAGCTCCCGGGGAGCTGTTTTTT | CASKNREAPGELFF
. | TRBJ2-7 | TRBV7-8 | few | TGTGCCAGCAGCTTATTGGGCGGGAAGATGCACTTC | CASSLLGGKMHF
. | TRBJ2-1 | TRBV9 | . | TGTGCCAGCAGCGTCGGGGGGCAGGATGAGCAGTTCTTC | CASSVGGQDEQFF
. | TRBJ2-7 | TRBV4-1 | . | TGCGCCAGCAGCCAAGATAACCTGGCCGAGCAGTACTTC | CASSQDNLAEQYF
. | TRBJ2-7 | TRBV5-4 | few | TGTGCCAGCAGCATGCCTAGTGACGAGCAGTACTTC | CASSMPSDEQYF
. | TRBJ1-1 | TRBV4-1 | . | TGCGCCAGCAGCCAAGGCACAGAGGACTATGGGGCTGAAGCTTTCTTT | CASSQGTEDYGAEAFF
. | TRBJ2-1 | TRBV27 | . | TGTGCCAGCAGTTCCAGGACAGTCCATGAGCAGTTCTTC | CASSSRTVHEQFF
. | TRBJ2-7 | TRBV1 | . | TGCACCAGCAGCCACGCGGGAGATACGGTACCCTCCTACGAGCAGTACTTC | CTSSHAGDTVPSYEQYF
. | TRBJ1-1 | TRBV4-1 | few | TGCGCCAGCAGGACTACCATGAACACTGAAGCTTTCTTT | CASRTTMNTEAFF
. | TRBJ2-5 | TRBV4-1 | once | TGCGCCAGCAGCCATCGGGCCCCGCCCCAAGAGACCCAGTACTTC | CASSHRAPPQETQYF
. | TRBJ2-3 | TRBV5-4 | . | TGTGCCAGCAGCTTCAGTAGCCAAGATACGCAGTATTTT | CASSFSSQDTQYF
. | TRBJ1-1 | TRBV10-3 | . | TGTGCCATCAGGGGAGGCACTGAAGCTTTCTTT | CAIRGGTEAFF
. | TRBJ2-3 | TRBV29-1 | . | TGCAGCGTAGTTGGAGGGCGGCTTAGCACAGATACGCAGTATTTT | CSVVGGRLSTDTQYF
TRBD1 | TRBJ1-1 | TRBV28 | . | TGTGCCAGCACCAGGACAGGGGGGAACACTGAAGCTTTCTTT | CASTRTGGNTEAFF
. | TRBJ2-1 | TRBV4-1 | . | TGCGCCAGCAGCCAAGTTCTAGGCGGCCTCAATGAGCAGTTCTTC | CASSQVLGGLNEQFF
TRBD1 | TRBJ2-3 | TRBV7-9 | . | TGTGCCAGCAGCCCGCGGACAGGGGGCGCGGCAGATACGCAGTATTTT | CASSPRTGGAADTQYF
. | TRBJ1-1 | TRBV7-9 | . | TGTGCCAGCAGCTTAGTCTCCACAGGTGAAGCTTTCTTT | CASSLVSTGEAFF
. | TRBJ2-1 | TRBV9 | . | TGTGCCAGCAGCGTAAGATTGAGCTCCTACAATGAGCAGTTCTTC | CASSVRLSSYNEQFF
. | TRBJ1-4 | TRBV7-9 | . | TGTGCCAGCAGCTTAGGGACACCAACTAATGAAAAACTGTTTTTT | CASSLGTPTNEKLFF
. | TRBJ2-3 | TRBV28 | . | TGTGCCAGCAGTTTAGGGGACGGACGTCTTGCTACAGATACGCAGTATTTT | CASSLGDGRLATDTQYF
. | TRBJ2-3 | TRBV27 | . | TGTGCCAGCAGTTTAACCACAGGGTTAGCAGATACGCAGTATTTT | CASSLTTGLADTQYF
. | TRBJ1-5 | TRBV2 | . | TGTGCCAGCAGTGACCGGTTAGATAGCAATCAGCCCCAGCATTTT | CASSDRLDSNQPQHF
. | TRBJ2-7 | TRBV28 | . | TGTGCCAGCAACTCGCCTGACTACGAGCAGTACTTC | CASNSPDYEQYF
. | TRBJ1-5 | TRBV27 | . | TGTGCCAGCAGTCTCGGGGGGAAGAGCAATCAGCCCCAGCATTTT | CASSLGGKSNQPQHF
TRBD1 | TRBJ2-7 | TRBV7-7 | . | TGTGCCAGCAGCTTGGGGGACAGGGCCGAGCAGTACTTC | CASSLGDRAEQYF
. | TRBJ2-1 | TRBV6-6 | . | TGTGCCAGCAGTTACGTCCAAGGGTCATACAATGAGCAGTTCTTC | CASSYVQGSYNEQFF
. | TRBJ2-7 | TRBV7-9 | . | TGTGCCAGCAGTCCGGCTAGGAACGAGCAGTACTTC | CASSPARNEQYF
. | TRBJ2-1 | TRBV4-1 | . | TGCGCCAGCAGCCAAGACGAAAGCTCCTACAATGAGCAGTTCTTC | CASSQDESSYNEQFF
. | TRBJ2-7 | TRBV19 | . | TGTGCCAGTAGTTTAGGGACGGGGCACTACGAGCAGTACTTC | CASSLGTGHYEQYF
. | TRBJ1-1 | TRBV6-1 | . | TGTGCCAGCAGTGACCCTGGGAACACTGAAGCTTTCTTT | CASSDPGNTEAFF
. | TRBJ2-1 | TRBV27 | . | TGTGCCAGCAGTTGGGGTAGGGCTGACAATGAGCAGTTCTTC | CASSWGRADNEQFF
. | TRBJ2-5 | TRBV6-6 | . | TGTGCCAGCACCAAGGGACCCTCCGAGACCCAGTACTTC | CASTKGPSETQYF
. | TRBJ2-1 | TRBV7-9 | once | TGTGCCAGCAGCCCCCTGCTAGGGGAGGACAATGAGCAGTTCTTC | CASSPLLGEDNEQFF
. | TRBJ2-5 | TRBV5-6 | . | TGTGCCAGCAGCTTGGTAGGCAGGGAGGAGACCCAGTACTTC | CASSLVGREETQYF
. | TRBJ2-3 | TRBV15 | . | TGTGCCACCACGAGGGCGTGGGAAGATACGCAGTATTTT | CATTRAWEDTQYF
. | TRBJ2-7 | TRBV5-4 | . | TGTGCCAGCAGCTTGGAGTTGGGGGACTGGACGTCCTACGAGCAGTACTTC | CASSLELGDWTSYEQYF
TRBD1 | TRBJ2-1 | TRBV27 | . | TGTGCCAGCAGTTTGACACAGGGGTTTTCCTACAATGAGCAGTTCTTC | CASSLTQGFSYNEQFF
TRBD2 | TRBJ2-7 | TRBV4-2 | . | TGTGCCAGCAGTTCCGGGACTAGCGGGATGGGCTCCTACGAGCAGTACTTC | CASSSGTSGMGSYEQYF
. | TRBJ1-1 | TRBV5-4 | . | TGTGCCAGCAGCCCGGGGAACACTGAAGCTTTCTTT | CASSPGNTEAFF